This T cell receptor (beta chain) was identified during a study of T-cell reconstitution after alpha-beta-depleted transplantation in children. V was clipped by 8 bases and J by 3 bases, with 19 bases between them. The CDR3 loop spans 15 amino acids. Germline lookup yields CDR1 SGHDN and CDR2 FVKESK. In its sample, this clonotype was seen a few times. Library preparation (for TCRbeta) was performed with unique molecular identifiers. TCRdb passed the PCR reads through MiXCR, listing each CDR3 protein once. The table includes around 360,000 distinct CDR3 sequences, 10% to 13% detected once. The source is a human donor who donated a stem cell graft to a child with acute lymphoblastic leukemia. The source material was PBMCs from the stem cell graft donor, sampled from the stem cell graft. V is TRBV14 and J is TRBJ1-1; no clear D. The CDR3 is CASLPLELPYTEAFF. The CDR3 nucleotides read TGTGCCAGCCTTCCTTTAGAGCTCCCGTACACTGAAGCTTTCTTT.